Following are 3 T cell receptor beta chains from one sample sequenced in a study of T cells in Graves' hyperthyroidism and ophthalmopathy. TCR beta CDR3 regions were amplified from RNA. TCR CDR3 regions were first amplified by RT-PCR with HTBI primers. From the multiplex PCR reads, TCRdb called clonotypes with MiXCR, one entry per CDR3 protein. The table lists a few hundred thousand distinct CDR3 sequences, roughly an eighth of them singletons. The sequencing sample was made of blood. All receptors derive from a middle-aged woman with Graves' ophthalmopathy.

This clonotype was seen ten or more times. The chain has TRBV2 and TRBJ1-2, with 7 bases fitting TRBD1. CDR1 and CDR2 from the germline V gene are SNHLY and FYNNEI. V trimming: 7 bases; J trimming: 8 bases; junction bases outside the gene matches: 13. This CDR3 region has 14 residues. In DNA form, the CDR3 reads TGTGCCAGCATGTATCACAGGGGATTGGAGGGCTACACCTTC. It encodes CASMYHRGLEGYTF.

The chain links TRBV5-1 to TRBJ2-6; D might be TRBD2 (6 bases). Germline assignment: CDR1 SGHRS and CDR2 YFSETQ. Between the trimmed V and J ends, which lost 3 bases and 3 bases, there was a span of 16 bases. The CDR3 is 17 residues long. CDR3 in DNA: TGCGCCAGCAGCTACGGAGGGGATTGGATTGGGGCCAACGTCCTGACTTTC. As protein: CASSYGGDWIGANVLTF.

This clonotype was found many times. The chain carries TRBV12-3 or TRBV12-4 and TRBJ2-2; TRBD2 agrees at 11 bases. The CDR3 contains 19 residues. The V segment lost 6 bases and the J segment 5 bases; nucleotides outside the gene matches: 17. CDR3 DNA: TGTGCCAGCAGCTCGGTTCTGACTAGCGGGAAATTCGGAACCGGGGAGCTGTTTTTT. Its protein is CASSSVLTSGKFGTGELFF.